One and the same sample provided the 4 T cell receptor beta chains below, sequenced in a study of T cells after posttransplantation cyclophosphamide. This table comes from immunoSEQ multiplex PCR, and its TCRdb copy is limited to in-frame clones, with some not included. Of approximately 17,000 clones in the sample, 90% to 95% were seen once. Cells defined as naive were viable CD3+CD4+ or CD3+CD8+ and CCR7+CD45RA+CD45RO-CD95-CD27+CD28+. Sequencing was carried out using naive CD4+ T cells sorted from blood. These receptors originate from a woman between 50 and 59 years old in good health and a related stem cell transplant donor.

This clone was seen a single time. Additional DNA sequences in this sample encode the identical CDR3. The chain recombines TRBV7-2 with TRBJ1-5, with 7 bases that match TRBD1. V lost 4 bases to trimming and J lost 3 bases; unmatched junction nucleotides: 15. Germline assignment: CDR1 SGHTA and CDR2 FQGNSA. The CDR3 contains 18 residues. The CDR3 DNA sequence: TGTGCCAGCAGCTCCGATTCAGGGCAGGGGGTAAACAATCAGCCCCAGCATTTT. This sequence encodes CASSSDSGQGVNNQPQHF.

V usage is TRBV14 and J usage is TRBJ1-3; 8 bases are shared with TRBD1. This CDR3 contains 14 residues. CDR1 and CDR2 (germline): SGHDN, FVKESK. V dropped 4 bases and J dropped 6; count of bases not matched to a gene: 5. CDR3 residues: CASSRRGRENTIYF. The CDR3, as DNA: TGTGCCAGCAGCCGCAGGGGGCGCGAAAACACCATATATTTT. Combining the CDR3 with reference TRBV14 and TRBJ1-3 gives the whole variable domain EAGVTQFPSHSVIEKGQTVTLRCDPISGHDNLYWYRRVMGKEIKFLLHFVKESKQDESGMPNNRFLAERTGGTYSTLKVQPAELEDSGVYFCASSRRGRENTIYFGEGSWLTVV.

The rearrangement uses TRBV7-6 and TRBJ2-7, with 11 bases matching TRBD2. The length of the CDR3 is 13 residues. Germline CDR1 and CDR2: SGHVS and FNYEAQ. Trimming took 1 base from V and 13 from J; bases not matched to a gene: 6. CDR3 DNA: TGTGCCAGCAGCTTAGGACTAGCGGGGATATTTTACTTC. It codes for CASSLGLAGIFYF. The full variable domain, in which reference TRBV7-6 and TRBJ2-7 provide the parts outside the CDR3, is GAGVSQSPRYKVTKRGQDVALRCDPISGHVSLYWYRQALGQGPEFLTYFNYEAQQDKSGLPNDRFSAERPEGSISTLTIQRTEQRDSAMYRCASSLGLAGIFYFGPGTRLTVT.

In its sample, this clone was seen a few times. The CDR3 region has the DNA TGTGCCATCAGTGATTCTCAGGGAACCCCTTTTGGAAAACTGTTTTTT. It specifies CAISDSQGTPFGKLFF. This chain uses TRBV10-3 with TRBJ1-4; the D gene is possibly TRBD1 (5 bases). The germline CDR1 and CDR2 sequences are ENHRY and SYGVKD. This CDR3 spans 16 amino acids. V gave up 3 bases and J gave up 10 bases, with 21 bases separating them.